This T cell receptor beta chain was found in a study of radiation and T cells in renal cell carcinoma (TCRdb year 2020). About the full investigation: Samples came from a clinical trial, in which primary renal cell carcinomas received 15 Gy stereotactic body radiation therapy followed by nephrectomy 4 weeks later. TCR beta sequencing covered 50 to 55 samples in total, comprising 25 or so tumors and 27 peripheral blood samples. In the 53 samples combined, some 4,000,000 unique CDR3 nucleotide sequences were found, encoding approximately 2,900,000 unique CDR3 amino acid sequences.

Points on this clone: Its target antigen remains unknown. One base away there is no much larger clone; base qualities are not given.

Relative to germline, V is 3 bases shorter and J is 5 bases shorter, with 11 bases between their ends. Taken from the germline V gene, the CDR1 and CDR2 loops are SQVTM and ANQGSEA. The CDR3 has 12 amino acids, counting the end cysteine and phenylalanine. Only the CDR3 region is kept as DNA, spanning 36 bases read in frame from base 1. The intended sense of this specimen's time point label: blood 2 weeks post-SBRT. The label giving this sample's treatment or condition can be read as: 15 Gy SBRT to primary tumor, nephrectomy 4 weeks later. To follow tumor-enriched clonotypes, peripheral blood was collected serially from radiation-treated patients at baseline and again at 2 weeks and 4 weeks after SBRT. All patients had renal cell carcinoma with clear cell pathology. The QIAamp DNA Blood Mini Kit (Qiagen) was used to prepare genomic DNA for TCR sequencing. Only samples passing all quality control checks were included in the analyses.

TCR beta libraries were generated from genomic DNA with the immunoSEQ kit, following the manufacturer's recommendations. Library preparation used a first multiplex PCR with proprietary primers, then a second PCR adding unique barcodes, with bead cleanups after each round. A kit-provided positive control reaction and a negative control reaction were included in every sample batch. The final libraries were assessed on an Agilent 4200 TapeStation D1000 ScreenTape, pooled by volume, and quantified by qPCR. An Illumina NextSeq500 fitted with a MidOutput 150-cycle cartridge performed the sequencing, running 156 Read1 cycles and 15 Index1 cycles with the kit's custom primers. The pooled library was loaded at approximately 1 pM, and around 20% PhiX control was spiked in. Concerning the study's data processing: Vendor-processed data were analyzed in R, and a clonotype was defined as all T cells sharing the same CDR3 nucleotide sequence. For clone abundance analyses, frequencies were normalized to the 10,000 most abundant clones in each sample. Public T cell clones, which averaged fewer than five per sample, were removed prior to analysis. Tumor-enriched and baseline blood-enriched clonotypes were defined by at least a 32-fold difference in abundance between compartments. Clonotypes expanded or contracted between blood time points were identified with a beta-binomial differential abundance model. Similarity between tumor and blood repertoires was quantified using the Baroni-Urbani and Buser coefficient, and groups were compared with two-tailed Wilcoxon tests in R. TCRdb carries this immuneACCESS record with in-frame sequences only. Its versions omit some clonotypes, under half of them owing to an unresolved V gene in the studies checked, with the rest unexplained. For V, J and clone size, that table is used; D and trimming come from the DNA. In all, the sample holds about 150,000 clones, and roughly 86% of those were seen once. The ten most abundant clones make up over 10% of the sample.

General conclusions and limits of the study: Changes in the blood repertoire were not tracked past 4 weeks after treatment. Because no pretreatment tumor biopsies were available, whether clonotypes were present in the tumor at baseline could not be determined. Effects of radiation dose or scheduling on the TCR repertoire could not be addressed with the single-armed trial design. In blood, the top tumor clonotypes increased between baseline and 2 weeks post-radiation and then shrank by 4 weeks, which suggests that tumor-resident clones expanded only transiently.

The V and J segments used are TRBV29-1 and TRBJ2-7; the D gene is unclear. Sample: blood, taken from a patient whose treatment included radiotherapy and nephrectomy. The sequence derives from a woman aged 45-60 years with renal cell carcinoma. In nucleotides, the sequence is TGCAGCGTTGAGTTCCCCGGCGACGAGCAGTACTTC. The encoded protein is CSVEFPGDEQYF.